These 29 T cell receptor beta chains were sequenced from one sample in a study of T cell responses to AZD1222 COVID-19 vaccine. Sequencing was performed with immunoSEQ multiplex PCR; in TCRdb, only in-frame clones are kept and a portion is missing. Found here are fewer than 110,000 clones, less than 95% of them singletons; the top ten hold 4.8%. Source: peripheral blood, taken on day 0 of AZD1222 vaccination. Every receptor here comes from an adult in good health.

The chain joins TRBV3-1 (or the pseudogene TRBV3-2) to TRBJ2-7, with TRBD1 identical over 8 bases. Germline CDR1 is LGHDT and CDR2 is YNNKEL (reference sequence). The CDR3 has 14 amino acids. The V segment lost 5 bases and the J segment 4 bases; nucleotides outside the gene matches: 7. CDR3 sequence (DNA): TGTGCCAGCAGCGCCGGGACAGGACCTTACGAGCAGTACTTC. Protein sequence: CASSAGTGPYEQYF.

The chain combines TRBV10-3 with TRBJ2-2; TRBD1 aligns across 7 bases. CDR1 and CDR2 (germline): ENHRY, SYGVKD. Germline trimming cut 10 bases from V and 6 bases from J; bases unmatched to any gene: 5. CDR3 length: 12 amino acids. The CDR3 bases are TGTGCCAACAGACAGGGCGCCGGGGAGCTGTTTTTT. As protein: CANRQGAGELFF.

The CDR3 region has the DNA TGTGCCAGTAGTAAGCGGGGGGCGAGCTCCTATAATTCACCCCTCCACTTT. As protein: CASSKRGASSYNSPLHF. The J gene is TRBJ1-6, the V gene TRBV19, with D maybe TRBD1 (6 bases). The CDR3 spans 17 residues. Germline loops: CDR1 LNHDA, CDR2 SQIVND (reference sequence). The germline V and J ends were trimmed by 4 bases and 0 bases, with 13 bases remaining between them. Complete variable domain (other parts from reference TRBV19 and TRBJ1-6): DGGITQSPKYLFRKEGQNVTLSCEQNLNHDAMYWYRQDPGQGLRLIYYSQIVNDFQKGDIAEGYSVSREKKESFPLTVTSAQKNPTAFYLCASSKRGASSYNSPLHFGNGTRLTVT.

The chain joins TRBV18 to TRBJ1-4, with D possibly being TRBD1 (5 bases). V was cut by 3 bases and J by 7 bases, with 21 bases left in between. The germline V gene encodes CDR1 KGHSH and CDR2 LQKENI. The CDR3 totals 17 residues. The CDR3, as DNA: TGTGCCAGCTCACCCTTTTTGGGAGGAGGGGCAGGTGAAAAACTGTTTTTT. As protein: CASSPFLGGGAGEKLFF.

The chain carries TRBV30 and TRBJ1-1; TRBD1 matches 7 bases. Germline trimming cut 1 base from V and 5 bases from J; bases unmatched to any gene: 1. In germline, CDR1 is GTSNPN, CDR2 SVGIG (reference sequence). The CDR3 is 12 residues long. CDR3 DNA sequence: TGTGCCTGGAGTGCACAGGGGACTGAAGCTTTCTTT. This encodes CAWSAQGTEAFF. The complete variable domain, with remaining parts taken from reference TRBV30 and TRBJ1-1, reads SQTIHQWPATLVQPVGSPLSLECTVEGTSNPNLYWYRQAAGRGLQLLFYSVGIGQISSEVPQNLSASRPQDRQFILSSKKLLLSDSGFYLCAWSAQGTEAFFGQGTRLTVV.

J is TRBJ2-3 and V is TRBV14, with D unclear. The CDR3 covers 15 residues. The V and J ends lost 0 bases and 2 bases respectively, with 9 bases between them. The V gene's germline CDR1 is SGHDN and CDR2 FVKESK. CDR3 sequence reads: CASSQDRVFTDTQYF. The CDR3 bases are TGTGCCAGCAGCCAAGATCGCGTTTTCACAGATACGCAGTATTTT.

The genes are TRBV4-2 and TRBJ2-7; 14 bases match TRBD2. The length of the CDR3 is 20 residues. Trimming cost V 4 bases and J 3 bases; bases outside gene matches: 17. Germline assignment: CDR1 LGHNA and CDR2 YNFKEQ. The CDR3, as DNA: TGTGCCAGCAGCCTCGGACGGTTAGGACTAGCGGGGGGCGAAGACTACGAGCAGTACTTC. Residues: CASSLGRLGLAGGEDYEQYF.

The chain uses TRBV6-2 or TRBV6-3 and TRBJ2-7, with D perhaps matching TRBD1 or TRBD2 (5 bases each). In germline, CDR1 is MNHEY, CDR2 SVGEGT. The V and J ends lost 2 bases and 3 bases respectively, with 14 bases between them. The CDR3 extends over 15 amino acids. DNA for the CDR3: TGTGCCAGCAGTTACCCCTTTTTGGGGGTCTACGAGCAGTACTTC. It codes for CASSYPFLGVYEQYF.

The genes are TRBV28 and TRBJ1-2, with D possibly TRBD1 on 6 matching bases. V was shortened by 5 bases and J by 4 bases, with 20 bases between the two germline ends. The CDR3 is 16 residues long. The germline V gene encodes CDR1 MDHEN and CDR2 SYDVKM. CDR3 residues: CASSPWGDRSLYGYTF. DNA of the CDR3: TGTGCCAGCAGTCCCTGGGGCGACAGGTCGCTCTATGGCTACACCTTC.

The rearrangement uses TRBV6-5 and TRBJ1-1; D not resolved. Germline lookup yields CDR1 MNHEY and CDR2 SVGAGI. The ends were cut back, 5 bases at V and 1 base at J, with 8 bases in the middle. The CDR3 covers 13 residues. The CDR3 sequence: CASSPDPNTEAFF. CDR3 coding DNA: TGTGCCAGCAGTCCCGACCCGAACACTGAAGCTTTCTTT.

The chain couples TRBV10-3 to TRBJ2-3, with D perhaps matching TRBD2 (5 bases). CDR3 length: 13 amino acids. Germline CDR1 is ENHRY and CDR2 is SYGVKD. Trimming left V 6 bases short and J 1 base short, with 8 bases between. The CDR3 bases are TGTGCCATCAGCCGGGGAGGCACAGATACGCAGTATTTT. It yields the protein CAISRGGTDTQYF.

The rearrangement links TRBV6-5 to TRBJ1-2; 8 bases line up with TRBD1. J gave up 9 bases and V 4 bases, and 1 base lay outside the gene matches. Germline loops: CDR1 MNHEY, CDR2 SVGAGI. This CDR3 region has 11 residues. This chain's CDR3 is CASSWDRSYTF. The CDR3 DNA is TGTGCCAGCAGTTGGGACAGGAGCTACACCTTC.

The J gene is TRBJ1-1, the V gene TRBV27; a possible D gene is TRBD1 (5 bases). Germline assignment: CDR1 MNHEY and CDR2 SMNVEV (reference sequence). The V end was cut by 3 bases, the J end by 1 base, with 9 bases between. The CDR3 consists of 14 residues. CDR3 nucleotides: TGTGCCAGCAGTTTTACGGGACCGAACACTGAAGCTTTCTTT. Amino acid sequence: CASSFTGPNTEAFF.

The chain employs TRBV6-6 and TRBJ1-4, with D unclear. The CDR3 length is 18 residues. The V gene lost 5 bases and the J gene lost 0 bases, with 19 bases spanning the gap. Germline-derived CDR1 and CDR2 are MNHNY and SVGAGI (reference sequence). CDR3 sequence reads: CASSLSSHSVTTNEKLFF. The CDR3 DNA reads as TGTGCCAGCAGTCTTTCCTCCCATTCTGTGACAACTAATGAAAAACTGTTTTTT.

V and J are TRBV5-1 and TRBJ2-1, with TRBD1 as a possible D gene (6 bases). Germline loops: CDR1 SGHRS, CDR2 YFSETQ. Trimming stripped 7 bases from V and 4 bases from J, with 15 bases between. The CDR3 length is 14 residues. The CDR3 region is CASQGSTPYNEQFF. DNA for the CDR3: TGCGCCAGCCAGGGGTCTACTCCGTACAATGAGCAGTTCTTC.

For this clone: One end of the junction is discordant with germline, which a read error may explain. This chain connects TRBV7-7 to TRBJ2-5; D is tentatively TRBD1 or TRBD2 (5 bases each). Germline V gene data show CDR1 as SSHAT and CDR2 as FNYEAQ (reference sequence). This CDR3 has 15 residues. The CDR3 DNA sequence: TGTGCTAGCAGCTTAGCTCCGGGACCGAAAGAGACCCAGTACTTC. Encoded protein: CASSLAPGPKETQYF.

The chain's CDR3 is CSASERGWGANYGYTF. CDR3 in DNA: TGCAGTGCTAGTGAAAGGGGTTGGGGGGCTAACTATGGCTACACCTTC. The chain couples TRBV20-1 to TRBJ1-2, with D possibly TRBD1 on 5 matching bases. The germline CDR1 and CDR2 sequences are DFQATT and SNEGSKA (reference sequence). The V end was cut by 3 bases, the J end by 0 bases, with 17 bases between. CDR3 length: 16 residues.

The chain employs TRBV25-1 and TRBJ2-3; no firm D call. The CDR3 has 16 amino acids. Trimming removed 2 bases from V and 2 bases from J, with 14 bases in between. The V gene's germline CDR1 is MGHDK and CDR2 SYGVNS. Here the CDR3 DNA reads TGTGCCAGCAGTGAAATGCTCCTCCGTGACACAGATACGCAGTATTTT. Its protein is CASSEMLLRDTDTQYF.

Written as DNA, the CDR3 is TGCGCCAGCAGCCAAGAGGTACAGGGGGCGGTCTATGGCTACACCTTC. It encodes CASSQEVQGAVYGYTF. The chain has TRBV4-3 and TRBJ1-2; TRBD1 aligns across 9 bases. The germline V gene encodes CDR1 LGHNA and CDR2 YSLEER. This CDR3 spans 16 amino acids. The V and J ends lost 0 bases and 4 bases, in that order; junction bases with no gene match: 6.

The chain carries TRBV18 and TRBJ2-7, with D unclear. The CDR3 is 12 amino acids. Trimming pared 4 bases from V and 1 base from J, leaving 5 bases between. Per germline, CDR1 KGHSH and CDR2 LQKENI. CDR3 amino acids: CASSLASYEQYF. CDR3 nucleotide sequence: TGTGCCAGCTCACTCGCTTCCTACGAGCAGTACTTC.

This chain links TRBV27 with TRBJ1-2, with 9 bases lining up with TRBD1. With V trimmed by 5 bases and J by 7 bases, 11 bases remained unmatched. The germline V gene encodes CDR1 MNHEY and CDR2 SMNVEV (reference sequence). The CDR3 totals 15 residues. The CDR3 spells CASSTYRGRFLGYTF. The CDR3 bases are TGTGCCAGCAGTACCTACAGGGGGCGTTTTCTTGGCTACACCTTC.

The rearrangement joins TRBV15 to TRBJ2-5, with 7 nucleotides matching TRBD1. There are 13 residues in the CDR3. V gave up 3 bases and J gave up 5 bases; unmatched junction bases: 3. Germline V gene data show CDR1 as LNHNV and CDR2 as YYDKDF (reference sequence). The CDR3 reads CATSRTGKETQYF. The CDR3, as DNA: TGTGCCACCAGCAGGACAGGGAAGGAGACCCAGTACTTC.

The chain uses TRBV19 and TRBJ1-2; D unclear. The CDR3 has 12 residues. Germline CDR1 LNHDA, CDR2 SQIVND (reference sequence). V lost 1 base and J lost 8, with 8 bases in between. CDR3 region: CASSIGRGGYTF. The CDR3 DNA reads as TGTGCCAGTAGTATAGGTCGAGGCGGCTACACCTTC.

The V call is TRBV30, the J call TRBJ1-6; no clear D. Germline V gene data show CDR1 as GTSNPN and CDR2 as SVGIG (reference sequence). The CDR3 contains 14 residues. The germline V and J ends were trimmed by 0 bases and 8 bases, with 11 bases remaining between them. CDR3 sequence: CAWSVSGNDSPLHF. DNA for the CDR3: TGTGCCTGGAGTGTGTCGGGGAACGATTCACCCCTCCACTTT.

V gene TRBV5-4 combines with J gene TRBJ2-1; 8 nucleotides align to TRBD2. Per the germline V gene, CDR1 is SGHNT and CDR2 is YYREEE (reference sequence). CDR3 length equals 15 residues. V lost 0 bases to trimming and J lost 7 bases; unmatched junction nucleotides: 6. CDR3 sequence reads: CASSLGAGELNEQFF. In DNA form, the CDR3 reads TGTGCCAGCAGCTTGGGAGCGGGGGAGTTGAATGAGCAGTTCTTC.

This sequence joins TRBV4-1 and TRBJ1-5; D unclear. Germline V gene lookup returns CDR1 MGHRA and CDR2 YSYEKL. The CDR3 extends over 14 amino acids. V was cut by 1 base and J by 3 bases, with 7 bases left in between. This chain's CDR3 is CASSQAQTNQPQHF. Here the CDR3 DNA reads TGCGCCAGCAGCCAAGCCCAGACCAATCAGCCCCAGCATTTT.

V and J are TRBV6-2 or TRBV6-3 and TRBJ1-5, with D possibly being TRBD1 (6 bases). Trimming took off 5 bases at V and 1 base at J, with 18 bases between the two ends. In germline, CDR1 is MNHEY, CDR2 SVGEGT. The CDR3 spans 17 residues. CDR3 in DNA: TGTGCCAGCAGTCCAAACTGGGGGCTGTGGAGCAATCAGCCCCAGCATTTT. It codes for CASSPNWGLWSNQPQHF.

The chain couples TRBV29-1 to TRBJ2-7, with D perhaps TRBD1 (6 bases). Trimming cost V 3 bases and J 0 bases, with 6 bases left between them. This CDR3 has 12 residues. Germline CDR1 SQVTM, CDR2 ANQGSEA. The CDR3 sequence is CSVEDSSYEQYF. CDR3 in DNA: TGCAGCGTTGAGGACAGCTCCTACGAGCAGTACTTC.

The chain recombines TRBV6-2 or TRBV6-3 with TRBJ2-7; no clear D gene. This CDR3 comprises 14 residues. The ends were cut back, 2 bases at V and 0 bases at J, with 8 bases in the middle. Germline CDR1 reads MNHEY; CDR2 reads SVGEGT. This CDR3 reads CASSYAASSYEQYF. The CDR3 DNA sequence: TGTGCCAGCAGTTACGCCGCGAGCTCCTACGAGCAGTACTTC.